The present entry profiles one T cell receptor beta chain with its context. The data belong to a study of control samples from healthy donors and cancer patients. Measured with immunoSEQ multiplex PCR; TCRdb has only the in-frame clones, and not every one. The sample carries around 190,000 clones, 90% recorded once. This CDR3 is 14 amino acids long. J lost 3 bases, V lost 9 bases, and 6 bases had no gene match. Germline V gives CDR1 KGHDR, CDR2 SFDVKD. The source is a woman aged 45-59 years in good health. The chain has TRBV24-1 and TRBJ2-3, with 9 bases matching TRBD2. The specimen sequenced was blood. The CDR3 nucleotides read TGTGCCACCTCGGCGGGGGGGCATACAGATACGCAGTATTTT. This gives the protein CATSAGGHTDTQYF.